What follows describes a single T cell receptor beta chain. Its antigen remains unidentified. Sequencing used immunoSEQ multiplex PCR; TCRdb keeps in-frame clones, though not all of them. The sample lists about 96,000 clones; roughly 87% were seen once. The sample belongs to a study of T cell responses to AZD1222 COVID-19 vaccine. Study-level points and caveats: Possibly, clonal diversity was underestimated; donors were largely white British and included more females.

The CDR3 has 13 residues. Trimming took off 0 bases at V and 0 bases at J, with 3 bases between the two ends. Germline V lookup: CDR1 SGDLS, CDR2 YYNGEE. The specimen was peripheral blood, collected on day 0 of AZD1222 vaccination. The clonotype comes from an adult in good health. The rearrangement joins TRBV9 to TRBJ2-5; D is unclear. The CDR3, as DNA: TGTGCCAGCAGCGTAGGCGACCAAGAGACCCAGTACTTC. This sequence encodes CASSVGDQETQYF.